Below are 15 T cell receptor beta chains sequenced from a single sample in a study of blood T cell repertoires in COVID-19. Generated by immunoSEQ multiplex PCR, the TCRdb table keeps only in-frame clones and is missing some. Seen here are 150,000 to 200,000 clones, about 83% observed once, and the top ten hold about 12%. Sequencing used peripheral blood. The receptors here all came from a woman in her seventies with COVID-19, enrolled during active disease.

This clone was counted only a few times. The chain employs TRBV19 and TRBJ2-5, with D possibly matching TRBD1 (6 bases). Trimming cost V 3 bases and J 1 base, with 12 bases left between them. The germline V gene encodes CDR1 LNHDA and CDR2 SQIVND (reference sequence). CDR3 length: 15 amino acids. The CDR3 here is CASSMPGTSQETQYF. DNA of the CDR3: TGTGCCAGTAGTATGCCCGGGACATCCCAAGAGACCCAGTACTTC.

This clone has only one observation. The V and J genes are TRBV10-3 and TRBJ1-5; 9 nucleotides match TRBD1. Germline assignment: CDR1 ENHRY and CDR2 SYGVKD. V dropped 4 bases and J dropped 5; count of bases not matched to a gene: 6. The CDR3 totals 15 residues. CDR3 protein: CAISAGTGKDQPQHF. The CDR3 nucleotides are TGTGCCATCAGTGCCGGGACAGGGAAGGATCAGCCCCAGCATTTT.

The gene calls are TRBV7-2 and TRBJ2-7; TRBD2 agrees at 11 bases. The CDR3 contains 15 residues. Unmatched junction bases numbered 9, after V lost 5 bases and J lost 6 bases. Germline values: CDR1 SGHTA, CDR2 FQGNSA. The CDR3 coding sequence is TGTGCCAGCAGCGAGGTTCTAGCGGGAGGAGGCGAGCAGTACTTC. Its protein is CASSEVLAGGGEQYF.

The V call is TRBV30, the J call TRBJ2-7, with TRBD1 matching over 9 bases. Trimming at V came to 5 bases and at J to 3 bases, leaving 2 bases not matched to a gene. The CDR3 consists of 12 residues. The germline gives CDR1 GTSNPN, CDR2 SVGIG (reference sequence). CDR3 bases: TGTGCCTGGGGGGACAGGGACTACGAGCAGTACTTC. Encoded protein: CAWGDRDYEQYF.

The genes are TRBV19 and TRBJ2-5, with D maybe TRBD1 (6 bases). CDR1 and CDR2 from the germline V gene are LNHDA and SQIVND (reference sequence). CDR3 length equals 17 residues. V lost 4 bases to trimming and J lost 2 bases, with 20 bases between them. In DNA, the CDR3 is TGTGCCAGTAGTAGAGTGCCCCCCGCGACAGGACAAGAGACCCAGTACTTC. Translating it yields CASSRVPPATGQETQYF.

The V and J genes are TRBV14 and TRBJ2-7; 7 nucleotides agree with TRBD2. CDR3 length: 13 amino acids. With V trimmed by 8 bases and J by 2 bases, 6 bases remained unmatched. Germline V gene data show CDR1 as SGHDN and CDR2 as FVKESK. CDR3 in DNA: TGTGCCAGCGGGGGGGAGCGGACCTACGAGCAGTACTTC. Protein product: CASGGERTYEQYF. Full variable domain (missing parts from reference TRBV14 and TRBJ2-7): EAGVTQFPSHSVIEKGQTVTLRCDPISGHDNLYWYRRVMGKEIKFLLHFVKESKQDESGMPNNRFLAERTGGTYSTLKVQPAELEDSGVYFCASGGERTYEQYFGPGTRLTVT.

This rearrangement joins TRBV3-1 (or the pseudogene TRBV3-2) to TRBJ1-1; a weak D match, TRBD1 (5 bases). Trimming took 1 base from V and 6 from J, leaving 12 bases between them. The CDR3 loop spans 14 amino acids. CDR1 is LGHDT and CDR2 is YNNKEL in the germline V gene (reference sequence). The CDR3 coding sequence is TGTGCCAGCAGCCAAGGGGCCGGGACTGCTGAAGCTTTCTTT. Translation: CASSQGAGTAEAFF.

This clone has just a few counts. The chain carries TRBV27 and TRBJ2-7, with 14 bases identical to TRBD2. CDR3 length: 16 residues. The germline CDR1 and CDR2 sequences are MNHEY and SMNVEV (reference sequence). V gave up 5 bases and J gave up 4 bases; unmatched junction bases: 7. The CDR3 DNA reads as TGTGCCAGCAGTCCGAGGGGACTAGCGGGAGCTTACGAGCAGTACTTC. Residues: CASSPRGLAGAYEQYF.

The chain is built from TRBV4-1 and TRBJ1-2, with a weak D call TRBD1 (5 bases). This CDR3 has 12 amino acids. The germline gives CDR1 MGHRA, CDR2 YSYEKL. Trimming took 3 bases from V and 5 from J, leaving 7 bases between them. The CDR3 region has the DNA TGCGCCAGCAGCCAGACAGATTATGGCTACACCTTC. Its translation is CASSQTDYGYTF.

This clone was counted only a few times. The chain carries TRBV5-1 and TRBJ2-7; 9 bases fit TRBD2. CDR3 length: 15 amino acids. Losses at the gene ends were 0 bases for V and 4 bases for J; bases not matched to a gene: 5. In germline, CDR1 is SGHRS, CDR2 YFSETQ. The CDR3 is CASSLDASGTYEQYF. The CDR3 DNA reads as TGCGCCAGCAGCTTGGACGCTAGCGGGACGTACGAGCAGTACTTC.

The V and J genes are TRBV20-1 and TRBJ1-2, with 11 bases that match TRBD1. Germline values: CDR1 DFQATT, CDR2 SNEGSKA (reference sequence). V dropped 3 bases and J dropped 8; count of bases not matched to a gene: 5. The CDR3 is made up of 13 amino acids. CDR3 in DNA: TGCAGTGCTAGTTCGGACAGGGGGCGAGGCTACACCTTC. This codes for CSASSDRGRGYTF.

The chain joins TRBV9 to TRBJ1-2, with 7 nucleotides matching TRBD1. Looked up from germline, CDR1 is SGDLS and CDR2 is YYNGEE. The CDR3 is 14 amino acids. V dropped 4 bases and J dropped 12; count of bases not matched to a gene: 15. The DNA for the CDR3 is TGTGCCAGCAGCCCACAGACAGGGCCGCAGATCGACACCTTC. It codes for CASSPQTGPQIDTF.

The CDR3 DNA follows: TGCGCCAGCAGCTTCGGGACAGAAAACACTGAAGCTTTCTTT. It specifies CASSFGTENTEAFF. The V call is TRBV5-1, the J call TRBJ1-1; 7 nucleotides line up with TRBD1. The CDR3 runs to 14 residues. Germline CDR1 reads SGHRS; CDR2 reads YFSETQ. V was clipped by 2 bases and J by 2 bases; unmatched bases: 3.

CDR3 in DNA: TGTGCCAGCAGTTTATGGCGGGAGAACTCAGATACGCAGTATTTT. This translates into CASSLWRENSDTQYF. V and J are TRBV28 and TRBJ2-3; the match to TRBD2 covers 7 bases. J gave up 4 bases and V 0 bases, and 4 bases lay outside the gene matches. Germline CDR1 is MDHEN and CDR2 is SYDVKM. The CDR3 runs 15 residues. The whole variable domain, filled in from reference TRBV28 and TRBJ2-3, reads DVKVTQSSRYLVKRTGEKVFLECVQDMDHENMFWYRQDPGLGLRLIYFSYDVKMKEKGDIPEGYSVSREKKERFSLILESASTNQTSMYLCASSLWRENSDTQYFGPGTRLTVL.

V usage is TRBV3-1 (or the pseudogene TRBV3-2) and J usage is TRBJ1-3; tentatively, D is TRBD1 (5 bases). Germline CDR1 LGHDT, CDR2 YNNKEL (reference sequence). Trimming cost V 6 bases and J 2 bases, with 14 bases left between them. This CDR3 is built from 15 residues. The CDR3 region is CASRPVIGAGNTIYF. The CDR3 DNA reads TGTGCCAGCAGGCCCGTTATAGGGGCTGGAAACACCATATATTTT.